The 30 T cell receptor beta chains reported below all come from one sample, sequenced in a study of T cell responses to AZD1222 COVID-19 vaccine. Sequencing used immunoSEQ multiplex PCR; TCRdb keeps in-frame clones, though not all of them. Seen here are approximately 70,000 clones, about 78% observed once, and the top ten hold around 48%. Material: peripheral blood, obtained 28 days after the second AZD1222 dose. The receptor set was obtained from an adult who received the AZD1222 COVID-19 vaccine.

The V and J genes are TRBV3-1 (or the pseudogene TRBV3-2) and TRBJ2-2; tentative D call: TRBD1 (6 bases). V was shortened by 4 bases and J by 7 bases, with 16 bases between the two germline ends. The CDR3 loop spans 15 amino acids. Germline V gene lookup returns CDR1 LGHDT and CDR2 YNNKEL (reference sequence). The CDR3 is CASSRGQLVGGELFF. Written as DNA, the CDR3 is TGTGCCAGCAGCCGTGGACAGTTAGTGGGCGGGGAGCTGTTTTTT.

This chain connects TRBV2 to TRBJ1-6; 9 bases agree with TRBD1. Per germline, CDR1 SNHLY and CDR2 FYNNEI. J was trimmed by 7 bases and V by 4 bases; bases with no gene match: 5. The CDR3 covers 15 residues. CDR3 loop: CASSADRGGNSPLHF. CDR3 in DNA: TGTGCCAGCAGTGCCGACAGGGGGGGAAATTCACCCCTCCACTTT.

The chain employs TRBV28 and TRBJ1-5; possibly TRBD1 for D (6 bases). V lost 5 bases to trimming and J lost 9 bases, with 20 bases between them. Germline V lookup: CDR1 MDHEN, CDR2 SYDVKM. The CDR3 contains 15 residues. The CDR3 reads CASSLSGTGTRPQHF. The CDR3 DNA is TGTGCCAGCAGTCTTTCAGGAACAGGGACTCGGCCCCAGCATTTT.

This chain uses TRBV24-1 with TRBJ2-7; the D is unclear. V lost 9 bases and J 3 bases, leaving 14 bases between the germline ends. CDR3 size: 13 residues. In germline, CDR1 is KGHDR, CDR2 SFDVKD. The CDR3 DNA reads TGTGCCACCTCCCCGAGTGGTGGCTACGAGCAGTACTTC. As protein: CATSPSGGYEQYF.

The chain has TRBV6-5 and TRBJ1-2; a weak D match, TRBD1 (5 bases). This CDR3 region has 13 residues. V was shortened by 2 bases and J by 3 bases, with 7 bases between the two germline ends. Per germline, CDR1 MNHEY and CDR2 SVGAGI. CDR3 nucleotides: TGTGCCAGCAGTTACCAGGGAGACTATGGCTACACCTTC. Translated: CASSYQGDYGYTF.

The chain is built from TRBV7-9 and TRBJ2-7; D remains unclear. The CDR3 is 14 residues long. V dropped 2 bases and J dropped 2 bases, with 10 bases sitting between them. CDR1 is SEHNR and CDR2 is FQNEAQ in the germline V gene (reference sequence). This CDR3 reads CASSLSVRTYEQYF. CDR3 bases: TGTGCCAGCAGCTTATCGGTCAGAACCTACGAGCAGTACTTC.

This clone was observed a handful of times. The chain has TRBV19 and TRBJ2-2, with 7 positions matching TRBD1. The CDR3 has 16 amino acids. The V segment lost 6 bases and the J segment 2 bases; nucleotides outside the gene matches: 9. Germline values: CDR1 LNHDA, CDR2 SQIVND (reference sequence). The CDR3 nucleotides read TGTGCCAGTAGGGGGTTCGGGACAGCTAACACCGGGGAGCTGTTTTTT. Its translation is CASRGFGTANTGELFF.

The CDR3 DNA reads as TGCAGTGCCCGCCGTGGAGAAGAAGCTTTCTTT. Encoded protein: CSARRGEEAFF. This chain connects TRBV20-1 to TRBJ1-1, with unresolved D. V was pared by 6 bases and J by 8 bases, with 13 bases between. In germline, CDR1 is DFQATT, CDR2 SNEGSKA (reference sequence). CDR3 length: 11 residues.

The chain recombines TRBV5-5 with TRBJ2-2; TRBD1 is a possible D gene (5 bases). Germline lookup yields CDR1 SGHKS and CDR2 YYEKEE (reference sequence). Between the trimmed V and J ends, which lost 3 bases and 1 base, there was a span of 13 bases. This CDR3 comprises 16 residues. In nucleotides, the CDR3 is TGTGCCAGCAGCTCCCATCCAGGGTTGAACACCGGGGAGCTGTTTTTT. Encoded protein: CASSSHPGLNTGELFF.

The chain employs TRBV2 and TRBJ2-7; D might be TRBD2 (6 bases). In germline, CDR1 is SNHLY, CDR2 FYNNEI. This CDR3 has 12 amino acids. Between the trimmed V and J ends, which lost 10 bases and 7 bases, there was a span of 17 bases. DNA of the CDR3: TGTGCCACGCGGGGCTCGGTTCGAGAGCAGTACTTC. This gives the protein CATRGSVREQYF. The full variable domain, its missing parts supplied by reference TRBV2 and TRBJ2-7, is EPEVTQTPSHQVTQMGQEVILRCVPISNHLYFYWYRQILGQKVEFLVSFYNNEISEKSEIFDDQFSVERPDGSNFTLKIRSTKLEDSAMYFCATRGSVREQYFGPGTRLTVT.

The chain combines TRBV6-5 with TRBJ2-1; D remains ambiguous. The V and J ends lost 7 bases and 9 bases respectively, with 16 bases between them. The V gene's germline CDR1 is MNHEY and CDR2 SVGAGI. The CDR3 has 13 amino acids. As DNA, the CDR3 is TGTGCCAGCACCAATCCGTCGGTGAGTGAGCAGTTCTTC. Translated: CASTNPSVSEQFF.

This chain uses TRBV5-5 with TRBJ2-7, with TRBD1 matching 7 bases. This CDR3 contains 14 residues. The V and J ends lost 4 bases and 2 bases, in that order; junction bases with no gene match: 6. Germline-derived CDR1 and CDR2 are SGHKS and YYEKEE (reference sequence). As DNA, the CDR3 is TGTGCCAGCAGCGGGGGACAGCTTACCTACGAGCAGTACTTC. It is translated as CASSGGQLTYEQYF.

This rearrangement joins TRBV6-5 to TRBJ2-5; 7 bases fit TRBD1. V gave up 6 bases and J gave up 5 bases; unmatched junction bases: 6. CDR3 length: 13 residues. The germline gives CDR1 MNHEY, CDR2 SVGAGI. CDR3 in DNA: TGTGCCAGCAGGTGGACAGGCGGGGAGACCCAGTACTTC. This gives the protein CASRWTGGETQYF.

V and J are TRBV12-3 or TRBV12-4 and TRBJ2-5; D is tentatively TRBD1 or TRBD2 (5 bases each). The CDR3 covers 13 residues. Trimming removed 6 bases at V and 5 bases at J, with 13 bases between. CDR3: CASRSGREETQYF. CDR3 DNA: TGTGCCAGCAGATCAGGGAGAGAGGAGACCCAGTACTTC.

The rearrangement links TRBV7-3 to TRBJ1-2; D call uncertain. The CDR3 contains 13 residues. Germline V gene sequence: CDR1 SGHTA, CDR2 FQGTGA. Trimming shortened V by 2 bases and J by 6 bases, and 10 bases separated the two germline ends. CDR3 amino acids: CASSLSGSNGYTF. Written as DNA, the CDR3 is TGTGCCAGCAGCTTATCCGGCTCGAATGGCTACACCTTC.

The chain has TRBV5-4 and TRBJ2-1; TRBD2 matches 7 bases. This CDR3 has 15 residues. Germline CDR1 SGHNT, CDR2 YYREEE (reference sequence). V lost 7 bases, J lost 2 bases, and 9 bases stayed unmatched. CDR3 coding DNA: TGTGCCAGCGGCCCTACCGGGACTACCTACAATGAGCAGTTCTTC. As protein: CASGPTGTTYNEQFF.

Details on this clone: At one of its ends the junction is not consistent with the germline gene, which may arise from a read error. This chain connects TRBV24-1 to TRBJ1-2, with a weak D call TRBD1 (6 bases). The V gene's germline CDR1 is KGHDR and CDR2 SFDVKD. The CDR3 has 14 amino acids. CDR3 amino acids: CATNDWTANYGYTF. DNA for the CDR3: TGTGCCACCAATGATTGGACAGCTAACTATGGCTACACCTTC.

The rearrangement joins TRBV3-1 (or the pseudogene TRBV3-2) to TRBJ1-2; unclear D gene. The germline V and J ends were trimmed by 3 bases and 7 bases, with 12 bases remaining between them. The CDR3 contains 13 residues. Per germline, CDR1 LGHDT and CDR2 YNNKEL (reference sequence). CDR3 DNA: TGTGCCAGCAGCCATGAGAGGGCTGGTGGCTACACCTTC. Its protein product is CASSHERAGGYTF.

The chain is built from TRBV6-5 and TRBJ2-7; TRBD2 matches at 8 bases. V trimming: 10 bases; J trimming: 0 bases; junction bases outside the gene matches: 11. The CDR3 extends over 15 amino acids. Germline-derived CDR1 and CDR2 are MNHEY and SVGAGI. The CDR3 reads CATSSWREVSYEQYF. As DNA, the CDR3 is TGTGCCACTTCTTCTTGGCGGGAGGTCTCCTACGAGCAGTACTTC.

The chain carries TRBV18 and TRBJ2-1; TRBD1 aligns across 8 bases. V gave up 5 bases and J gave up 6 bases; unmatched junction bases: 3. The CDR3 has 13 residues. CDR1 is KGHSH, CDR2 LQKENI, per germline. CDR3 DNA: TGTGCCAGCTCAGCAGACAGGGGCAATGAGCAGTTCTTC. This gives the protein CASSADRGNEQFF.

This clone was picked up one time. This chain uses TRBV7-8 with TRBJ2-3; a possible D gene is TRBD2 (6 bases). CDR1 SGHVS and CDR2 FQNEAQ come from the germline V gene. Trimming cost V 3 bases and J 0 bases, with 10 bases left between them. This CDR3 is 15 amino acids long. Here the CDR3 reads CASSLFSGSTDTQYF. The CDR3 DNA reads TGTGCCAGCAGCTTGTTCAGCGGGAGCACAGATACGCAGTATTTT.

The chain employs TRBV11-3 and TRBJ2-1, with 11 bases identical to TRBD2. The germline gives CDR1 SGHNT, CDR2 YENEEA. This CDR3 comprises 14 residues. V dropped 5 bases and J dropped 6; count of bases not matched to a gene: 3. Here the CDR3 DNA reads TGTGCCAGCAGCCTTACTAGCGGGGGCAATGAGCAGTTCTTC. As protein: CASSLTSGGNEQFF.

The count of this clone is one. V gene TRBV12-3 or TRBV12-4 combines with J gene TRBJ1-5, with D unresolved. This CDR3 comprises 12 residues. V shed 2 bases and J shed 6 bases, with 5 bases lying between them. The CDR3 DNA is TGTGCCAGCAGTTTAATGGGTCAGCCCCAGCATTTT. Amino acids: CASSLMGQPQHF.

The chain employs TRBV10-3 and TRBJ1-6, with TRBD1 matching over 8 bases. The germline CDR1 and CDR2 sequences are ENHRY and SYGVKD. The CDR3 runs to 13 residues. V lost 6 bases to trimming and J lost 6 bases; unmatched junction nucleotides: 1. The CDR3 region is CAISDRGNSPLHF. The CDR3 DNA is TGTGCCATCAGCGACAGGGGTAATTCACCCCTCCACTTT.

The rearrangement joins TRBV13 to TRBJ1-1; 9 nucleotides align to TRBD1. Germline CDR1 is PRHDT and CDR2 is FYEKMQ (reference sequence). CDR3 length equals 15 residues. V lost 5 bases and J lost 5; bases outside the gene matches: 9. The CDR3 sequence: CASSVAGTGSTEAFF. The CDR3, as DNA: TGTGCCAGCAGCGTAGCCGGGACAGGGAGTACTGAAGCTTTCTTT.

The rearrangement joins TRBV15 to TRBJ2-1, with 10 bases fitting TRBD2. Germline CDR1 LNHNV, CDR2 YYDKDF (reference sequence). The J segment lost 6 bases and the V segment lost 1 base, leaving 6 bases of the junction unmatched. The CDR3 runs 16 residues. This CDR3 is CATSRVGLAVLNEQFF. Here the CDR3 DNA reads TGTGCCACCAGCAGAGTTGGACTAGCGGTTCTCAATGAGCAGTTCTTC.

This clone was seen once. The chain links TRBV6-5 to TRBJ2-2, with 9 bases that match TRBD1. CDR3 size: 14 residues. With V trimmed by 6 bases and J by 5 bases, 4 bases remained unmatched. Germline CDR1 and CDR2: MNHEY and SVGAGI. CDR3 residues: CASSHRGQTGELFF. DNA of the CDR3: TGTGCCAGCAGCCACAGGGGGCAAACCGGGGAGCTGTTTTTT.

This clone was counted a single time. This chain links TRBV5-4 with TRBJ2-2; D ambiguous. The germline V and J ends were trimmed by 2 bases and 8 bases, with 10 bases remaining between them. Germline V gene data show CDR1 as SGHNT and CDR2 as YYREEE (reference sequence). The CDR3 consists of 13 residues. The CDR3 reads CASSFPFSGELFF. CDR3 coding DNA: TGTGCCAGCAGCTTTCCCTTCTCTGGGGAGCTGTTTTTT.

The chain recombines TRBV19 with TRBJ2-3; D is uncertain. Germline CDR1 reads LNHDA; CDR2 reads SQIVND (reference sequence). Trimming shortened V by 2 bases and J by 0 bases, and 6 bases separated the two germline ends. The CDR3 spans 14 residues. The CDR3 protein is CASSISASTDTQYF. The CDR3, as DNA: TGTGCCAGTAGTATATCGGCTAGCACAGATACGCAGTATTTT.

The V and J genes are TRBV7-8 and TRBJ1-5; D is unclear. The CDR3 sequence is 15 residues long. Germline V gene data show CDR1 as SGHVS and CDR2 as FQNEAQ. The V end was cut by 5 bases, the J end by 3 bases, with 14 bases between. CDR3 sequence: CASSVKRSLNQPQHF. The CDR3 region has the DNA TGTGCCAGCAGCGTCAAGAGGAGCCTCAATCAGCCCCAGCATTTT.